In this sample, the clone carrying this T cell receptor beta chain turned up a few times. What it recognizes is unknown. This CDR3 has 14 residues. V gave up 5 bases and J gave up 4 bases; unmatched junction bases: 6. The germline gives CDR1 SGHDN, CDR2 FVKESK. The data are from a study of shared clonotypes between healthy human individuals. Study-wide results and limits: Only blood underwent sampling, and tissue repertoires likely differ.

Produced via immunoSEQ multiplex PCR; TCRdb's table is partial and in-frame only. In the table there are about 1 million clones, approximately 68% of which are singletons. The genes are TRBV14 and TRBJ1-2; the match to TRBD1 covers 8 bases. The TCR comes from a young man in good health. Sequencing used memory CD4+ T cells sorted from blood. As for subset: CD45RA-negative fraction. CDR3 protein: CASSWTGRGYGYTF. In nucleotides, the CDR3 is TGTGCCAGCAGCTGGACAGGGCGGGGCTATGGCTACACCTTC. Full variable domain (remainder filled in from reference TRBV14 and TRBJ1-2): EAGVTQFPSHSVIEKGQTVTLRCDPISGHDNLYWYRRVMGKEIKFLLHFVKESKQDESGMPNNRFLAERTGGTYSTLKVQPAELEDSGVYFCASSWTGRGYGYTFGSGTRLTVV.